These T cell receptor beta chains were read from a single sample in a study of CD8+CD57+ T cells in acquired aplastic anemia. TCRdb re-analysed the reads in MiXCR, keeping a single row per CDR3 protein. The data hold approximately 180,000 distinct CDR3 sequences, with 45% to 55% observed a single time. The sample was sorted CD4+, CD8+, or CD8+CD57+ T cells (not recorded which) from PBMCs. These TCRs come from a human donor with aplastic anemia. Each CDR3 is given with its conserved first and last residue.

V gene | CDR3 protein
TRBV5-1 | CASSPGQGAGYTF
TRBV7-9 | CASSLNAGENTEAFF
TRBV4-3 | CASSRSGGSGTEAFF
TRBV10-3 | CAIKGGRVNNEQFF
TRBV6-5 | CARPADTQYF
TRBV29-1 | CSVEYARNQPQHF
TRBV6-1 | CASSERGATYNEQFF
TRBV20-1 | CSATRGPPGNEQFF
TRBV20-1 | CSASRGTSGTDTQYF
TRBV7-8 | CASSLALATFEVPQHF
TRBV19 | CASSPNRVLQPQHF
TRBV20-1 | CSAPPGLAGGTDTQYF
TRBV24-1 | CATSDPGTNTGELFF
TRBV6-4 | CASSDNSHTGELFF
TRBV6-2/TRBV6-3 | CASSFGTNFLLHF
TRBV5-1 | CASSLERFDSPLHF
TRBV10-3 | CTISVSGVGFTF
TRBV20-1 | CSADFTHTF
TRBV24-1 | CATSDLYQETQYF
TRBV15 | CATSRETSGTDTQYF
TRBV20-1 | CSALGGLAGAAYTQYF
TRBV19 | CASSVAGLNTGELFF
TRBV20-1 | CSALPGLAGAQETQYF
TRBV7-2 | CAFRDRYTGELFF
TRBV20-1 | CSARVEAYSSPLHF
TRBV9 | CASSVGVGLASTDTQYF
TRBV7-3 | CASSTTNQGSPHYGYTF
TRBV2 | CASTGVSTDTQYF
TRBV5-5 | CASSLAPSGRTDTQYF
TRBV2 | CASSEEGFTRSPLHF